These T cell receptor beta chains were read from a single sample in a study of cytomegalovirus exposure and HLA in healthy donors. The method was immunoSEQ multiplex PCR; TCRdb's version includes in-frame clones alone and lacks a portion of them. The sample lists about 120,000 clones; more than 75% were seen once. Sample: PBMCs. The receptors were sampled from a woman in her thirties in good health and CMV-seronegative. Both conserved end residues are part of each CDR3. The D gene is left open where the match is weak. A row's size may be missing; if present it is once, few, many or a size class.

V gene	J gene	clone size	D gene	CDR3 length	CDR3 protein	CDR3 DNA
TRBV12-2	TRBJ2-5	-	-	17	CASRLGRQGTFQETQYF	TGTGCAAGTCGCTTAGGGCGGCAAGGGACATTCCAAGAGACCCAGTACTTC
TRBV27	TRBJ1-3	-	-	16	CASSHARGGVGNTIYF	TGTGCCAGCAGTCACGCGAGGGGGGGCGTTGGAAACACCATATATTTT
TRBV11-3	TRBJ2-7	-	TRBD1	13	CASSRDSSYEQYF	TGTGCCAGCAGCCGGGACAGTAGCTACGAGCAGTACTTC
TRBV11-3	TRBJ2-7	-	-	13	CASKGFKSYEQYF	TGTGCCAGCAAGGGGTTCAAGTCCTACGAGCAGTACTTC
TRBV6-5	TRBJ1-5	-	-	15	CASSYSPSSGQPQHF	TGTGCCAGCAGTTACTCACCCTCTTCAGGTCAGCCCCAGCATTTT
TRBV5-1	TRBJ1-2	-	-	12	CASSTQGYGYTF	TGCGCCAGCAGCACCCAGGGCTATGGCTACACCTTC
TRBV14	TRBJ2-1	-	-	17	CASSHPPRGAGYNEQFF	TGTGCCAGCAGCCATCCGCCCCGGGGGGCAGGCTACAATGAGCAGTTCTTC
TRBV5-6	TRBJ1-2	once	TRBD1	13	CASSQGQNYGYTF	TGTGCCAGCAGCCAGGGACAGAACTATGGCTACACCTTC
TRBV18	TRBJ2-2	-	TRBD2	16	CASSLGLAANTGELFF	TGTGCCAGCTCTTTGGGACTAGCGGCGAACACCGGGGAGCTGTTTTTT
TRBV5-6	TRBJ1-1	-	-	17	CASSPILQGSKETEAFF	TGTGCCAGCAGCCCCATACTACAGGGTTCGAAGGAAACTGAAGCTTTCTTT
TRBV9	TRBJ2-7	few	TRBD2	15	CASSSRPGGADEQYF	TGTGCCAGCAGCTCCCGCCCCGGGGGGGCGGACGAGCAGTACTTC
TRBV6-5	TRBJ2-2	-	TRBD1	15	CASSSDRGLPGELFF	TGTGCCAGCAGTTCCGACAGGGGGCTTCCCGGGGAGCTGTTTTTT
TRBV5-1	TRBJ2-2	-	-	15	CASSLGGFNTGELFF	TGCGCCAGCAGCTTGGGTGGCTTTAACACCGGGGAGCTGTTTTTT
TRBV19	TRBJ2-2	few	-	11	CASTYTGELFF	TGTGCCAGTACCTACACCGGGGAGCTGTTTTTT
TRBV4-3	TRBJ2-3	-	TRBD2	17	CASSQGLAGGLRDTQYF	TGCGCCAGCAGCCAAGGGCTAGCGGGGGGCCTTCGGGATACGCAGTATTTT
TRBV6-1	TRBJ2-3	-	-	15	CASSDSGEGADTQYF	TGTGCCAGCAGTGACAGCGGCGAGGGGGCAGATACGCAGTATTTT
TRBV6-1	TRBJ2-7	-	-	13	CARGRGRDYEQYF	TGTGCCAGAGGTAGGGGGCGGGACTACGAGCAGTACTTC
TRBV6-1	TRBJ2-5	-	TRBD1	17	CASSGRRDRGIQETQYF	TGTGCCAGCAGTGGGCGGAGGGACAGGGGGATTCAAGAGACCCAGTACTTC
TRBV30	TRBJ2-3	-	-	14	CAWNPKSGTDTQYF	TGTGCCTGGAACCCTAAAAGCGGGACAGATACGCAGTATTTT
TRBV12-5	TRBJ1-3	-	-	17	CASGLVLRTASGNTIYF	TGTGCTAGTGGTTTGGTACTTCGGACAGCCTCTGGAAACACCATATATTTT
TRBV7-2	TRBJ1-1	-	TRBD1	12	CASGRQGSEAFF	TGTGCCAGCGGACGACAGGGCTCTGAAGCTTTCTTT
TRBV6-5	TRBJ2-7	-	-	14	CASSYSISVYEQYF	TGTGCCAGCAGTTACTCGATTTCGGTCTACGAGCAGTACTTC
TRBV5-6	TRBJ1-5	once	TRBD1	18	CASSSRDRGRNSNQPQHF	TGTGCCAGCAGTTCCCGGGACAGGGGGCGGAATAGCAATCAGCCCCAGCATTTT
TRBV7-8	TRBJ2-3	-	TRBD2	15	CASSPRAGGPDTQYF	TGTGCCAGCAGCCCCCGGGCGGGGGGGCCAGATACGCAGTATTTT
TRBV6-6	TRBJ2-1	-	-	16	CASSGSGGGIYNEQFF	TGTGCCAGCAGTGGCTCCGGCGGGGGCATTTACAATGAGCAGTTCTTC
TRBV30	TRBJ2-4	-	TRBD1	13	CAWNPDRGDIQYF	TGTGCCTGGAATCCTGACAGGGGTGACATTCAGTACTTC
TRBV27	TRBJ1-1	few	-	13	CASSQLGNTEAFF	TGTGCCAGCAGTCAACTTGGGAACACTGAAGCTTTCTTT
TRBV19	TRBJ1-2	-	TRBD1	13	CASSHGTGWGYTF	TGTGCCAGTAGTCACGGGACAGGGTGGGGCTACACCTTC